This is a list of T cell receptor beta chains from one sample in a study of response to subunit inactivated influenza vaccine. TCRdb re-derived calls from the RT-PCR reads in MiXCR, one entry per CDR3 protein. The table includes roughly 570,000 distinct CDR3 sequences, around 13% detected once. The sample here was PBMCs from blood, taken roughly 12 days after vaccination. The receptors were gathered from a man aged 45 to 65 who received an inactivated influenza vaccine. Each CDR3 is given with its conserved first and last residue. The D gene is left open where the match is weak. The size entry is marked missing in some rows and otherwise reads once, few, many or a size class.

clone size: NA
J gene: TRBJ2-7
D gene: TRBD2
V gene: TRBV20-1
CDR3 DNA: TGCAGTGCCGCCCGCCCCGGACTAGCGGCTTACGAGCAGTACTTC
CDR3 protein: CSAARPGLAAYEQYF

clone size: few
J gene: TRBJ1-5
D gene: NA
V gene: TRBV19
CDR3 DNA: TGTGCCAGTAGTCCACAGGGTAAGCCCCAGCATTTT
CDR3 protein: CASSPQGKPQHF

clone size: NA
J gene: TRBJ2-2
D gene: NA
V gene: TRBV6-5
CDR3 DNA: TGTGCCAGCAGTTACCTGCGGACAGCGAACACCGGGGAGCTGTTTTTT
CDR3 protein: CASSYLRTANTGELFF

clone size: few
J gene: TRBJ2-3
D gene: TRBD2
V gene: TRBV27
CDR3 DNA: TGTGCCAGCAGTTTCGGGGGGTATACGCAGTATTTT
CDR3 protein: CASSFGGYTQYF

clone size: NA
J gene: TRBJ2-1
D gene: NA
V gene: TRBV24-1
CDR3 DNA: TGTGCCACCAGTGATTTTGAGGGTACGCAGTTCTTC
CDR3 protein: CATSDFEGTQFF

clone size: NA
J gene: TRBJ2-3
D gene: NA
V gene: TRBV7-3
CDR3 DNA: TGTGCCAGCAGCTTAGAGGAACTAAGAATTGGCACAGATACGCAGTATTTT
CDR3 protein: CASSLEELRIGTDTQYF

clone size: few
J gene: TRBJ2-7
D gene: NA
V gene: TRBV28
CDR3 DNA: TGTGCCAGCAGTTTAACCGGGAGTGTTTCCTACGAGCAGTACTTC
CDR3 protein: CASSLTGSVSYEQYF

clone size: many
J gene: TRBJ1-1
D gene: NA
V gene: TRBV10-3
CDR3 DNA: TGTGCCATCAGTGAGTCCGAGTTTAGCTCGAACACTGAAGCTTTCTTT
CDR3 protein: CAISESEFSSNTEAFF

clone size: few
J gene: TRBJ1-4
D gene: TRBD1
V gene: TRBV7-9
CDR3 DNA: TGTGCCAGCAGCGCCGACAGGGGGAATGAAAAACTGTTTTTT
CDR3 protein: CASSADRGNEKLFF

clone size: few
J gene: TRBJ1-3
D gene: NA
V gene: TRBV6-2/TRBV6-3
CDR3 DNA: TGTGCCAGCAGCCACGGCCCAGGAAGGACAGCCTCTGGAAACACCATATATTTT
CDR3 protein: CASSHGPGRTASGNTIYF

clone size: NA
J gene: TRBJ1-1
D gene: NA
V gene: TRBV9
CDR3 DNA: TGTGCCAGCAGCGCCCAAGTAGGAATGAACACTGAAGCTTTCTTT
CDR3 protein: CASSAQVGMNTEAFF

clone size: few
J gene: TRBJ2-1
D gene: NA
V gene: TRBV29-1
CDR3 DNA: TGCAGCGTTCAGGCCTACAATGAGCAGTTCTTC
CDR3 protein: CSVQAYNEQFF

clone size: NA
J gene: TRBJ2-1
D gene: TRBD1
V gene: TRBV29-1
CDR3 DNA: TGCAGCTTCCGACAGGGCTACAATGAGCAGTTCTTC
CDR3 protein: CSFRQGYNEQFF

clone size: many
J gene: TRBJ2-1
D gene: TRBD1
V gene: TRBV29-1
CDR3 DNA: TGCAGCGTAGACTCCGATGGGACAGGGCTTTCGCGGTTCTTC
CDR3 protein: CSVDSDGTGLSRFF

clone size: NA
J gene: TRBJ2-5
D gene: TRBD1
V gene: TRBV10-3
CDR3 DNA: TGTGCCATCAGTGAGTCCGGGACAGGGGGAGAGACCCAGTACTTC
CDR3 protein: CAISESGTGGETQYF

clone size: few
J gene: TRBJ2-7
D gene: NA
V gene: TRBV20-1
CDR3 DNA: TGCAGTGCTAGGGCAGGGGCTGACGAGCAGTACTTC
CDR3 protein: CSARAGADEQYF

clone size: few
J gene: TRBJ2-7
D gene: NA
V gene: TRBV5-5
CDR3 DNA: TGTGCCAGCAGCTTGTCACGGGACTACGAGCAGTACTTC
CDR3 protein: CASSLSRDYEQYF

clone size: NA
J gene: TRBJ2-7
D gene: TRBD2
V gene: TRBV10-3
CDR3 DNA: TGTGCCATCAGTGAGTCGAGCGGGACGGACCATTCCTACGAGCAGTACTTC
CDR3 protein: CAISESSGTDHSYEQYF

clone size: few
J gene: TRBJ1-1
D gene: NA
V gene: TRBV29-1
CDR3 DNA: TGCAGCGTTGAATTCTGGGGGAGTACTGAAGCTTTCTTT
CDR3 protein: CSVEFWGSTEAFF

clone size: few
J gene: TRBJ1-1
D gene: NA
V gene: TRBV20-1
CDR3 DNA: TGCAGTGCTGCCGCAACGGGAAGGGGGAACACTGAAGCTTTCTTT
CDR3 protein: CSAAATGRGNTEAFF

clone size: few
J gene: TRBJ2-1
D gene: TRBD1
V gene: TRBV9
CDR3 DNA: TGTGCCAGCAGCCAAGGGGACAGGGGGTCCTACAATGAGCAGTTCTTC
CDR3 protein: CASSQGDRGSYNEQFF

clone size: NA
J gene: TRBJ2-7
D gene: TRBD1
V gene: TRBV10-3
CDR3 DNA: TGTGCCACCTCAGACAGGGTCTACGAGCAGTACTTC
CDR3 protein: CATSDRVYEQYF

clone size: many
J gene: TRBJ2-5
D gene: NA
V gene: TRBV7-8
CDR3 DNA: TGTGCCAGCAGCGGGGACATTCGGGCCAAGGCCCAGTACTTC
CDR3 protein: CASSGDIRAKAQYF

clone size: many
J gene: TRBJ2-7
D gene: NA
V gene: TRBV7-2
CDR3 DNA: TGTGCCAGCAGCTTCCTGAATCGCGAGCAGTACTTC
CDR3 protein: CASSFLNREQYF

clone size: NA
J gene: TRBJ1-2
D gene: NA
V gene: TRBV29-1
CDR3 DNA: TGCAGCGCCAACCTGGGGGGGCTCCGCGGCTACACCTTC
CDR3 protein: CSANLGGLRGYTF

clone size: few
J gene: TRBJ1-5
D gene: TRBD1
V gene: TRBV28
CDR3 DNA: TGTGCCAGCAGCAATCAGGGGGCGAGACTCCAGCCCCAGCATTTT
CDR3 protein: CASSNQGARLQPQHF

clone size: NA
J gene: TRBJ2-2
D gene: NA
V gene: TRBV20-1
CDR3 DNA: TGCAGTGCTAGAGTCAGGGCGAACACCGGGGAGCTGTTTTTT
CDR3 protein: CSARVRANTGELFF

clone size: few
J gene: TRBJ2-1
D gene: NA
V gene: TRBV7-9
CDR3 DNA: TGTGCCAGCAGCTCCCCAAACCGGAATGAGCAGTTCTTC
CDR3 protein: CASSSPNRNEQFF

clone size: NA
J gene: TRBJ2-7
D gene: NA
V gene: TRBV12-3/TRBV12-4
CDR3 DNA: TGTGCCAGCTCCCCCTCAGGCGAGAGGTACGAGCAGTACTTC
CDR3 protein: CASSPSGERYEQYF

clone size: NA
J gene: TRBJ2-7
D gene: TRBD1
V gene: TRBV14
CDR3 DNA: TGTGCCAGCAGCCAAGATCCGACGCGACAGGGGGTTTCCGAGCAGTACTTC
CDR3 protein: CASSQDPTRQGVSEQYF

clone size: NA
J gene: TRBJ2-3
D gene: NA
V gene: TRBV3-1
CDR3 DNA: TGTGCCAGCAGCCAGGTGGGACCCCGGGATACGCAGTATTTT
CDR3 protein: CASSQVGPRDTQYF

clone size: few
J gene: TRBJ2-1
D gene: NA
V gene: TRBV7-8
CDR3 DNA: TGTGCCAGCAGCTTAAGGAGGGGAATATCGGGCAATGAGCAGTTCTTC
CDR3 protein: CASSLRRGISGNEQFF

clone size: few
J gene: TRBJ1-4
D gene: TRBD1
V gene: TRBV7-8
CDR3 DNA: TGTGCCAGCAGCTTAGCAGGGGGCAGCACTAATGAAAAACTGTTTTTT
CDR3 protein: CASSLAGGSTNEKLFF

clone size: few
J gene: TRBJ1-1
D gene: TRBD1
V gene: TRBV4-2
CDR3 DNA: TGTGCCAGCAGCCAAGAGGACAGGGGGCGCGGAGCTTTCTTT
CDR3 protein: CASSQEDRGRGAFF

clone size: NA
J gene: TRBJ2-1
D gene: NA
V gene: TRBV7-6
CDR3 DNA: TGTGCCAGCAGCTCTCCCGGGACCCCGGCCAACAATGAGCAGTTCTTC
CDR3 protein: CASSSPGTPANNEQFF

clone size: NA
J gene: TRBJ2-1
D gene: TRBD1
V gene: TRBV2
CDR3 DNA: TGTGCCAGCAGGAATACAGGGGACAGTGAGCAGTTCTTC
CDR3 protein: CASRNTGDSEQFF

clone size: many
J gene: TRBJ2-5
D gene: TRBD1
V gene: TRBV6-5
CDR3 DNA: TGTGCCAGCAGTTGGACAGGCCAAGAGACCCAGTACTTC
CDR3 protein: CASSWTGQETQYF

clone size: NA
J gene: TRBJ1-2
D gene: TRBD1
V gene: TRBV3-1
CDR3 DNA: TGTGCCAGCAGCCACGGACAGGGAGGTATCAATGGCTACACCTTC
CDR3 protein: CASSHGQGGINGYTF

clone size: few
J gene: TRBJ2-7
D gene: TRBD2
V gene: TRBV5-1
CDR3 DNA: TGCGCCAGCAGCCCCTCGGTCCCTAGCGGGGAGATATACTACGAGCAGTACTTC
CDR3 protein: CASSPSVPSGEIYYEQYF

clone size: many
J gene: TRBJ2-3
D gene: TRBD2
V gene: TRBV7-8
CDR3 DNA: TGTGCCAGCAGCCCATCCCTAGGACTAGCGGGGGGGCAGTATTTT
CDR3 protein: CASSPSLGLAGGQYF

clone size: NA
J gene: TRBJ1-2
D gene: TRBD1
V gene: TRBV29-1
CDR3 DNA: TGCAGCGTTGCCAGGACAGGGGGCGCGCGTTATGGCTACACCTTC
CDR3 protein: CSVARTGGARYGYTF

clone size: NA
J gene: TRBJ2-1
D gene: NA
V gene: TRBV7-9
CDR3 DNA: TGTGCCAGCAGTCACGGGGCCAATGAGCAGTTCTTC
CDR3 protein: CASSHGANEQFF